These 29 T cell receptor beta chains were all obtained from the same sample, sequenced in a study of cytomegalovirus exposure and HLA in healthy donors (dated by TCRdb to the late 2010s). Preparation of the library involved the immunoSEQ multiplex PCR assay. The multiplex PCR relied on a mix of 60 forward primers for TCR Vbeta segments and 13 reverse primers for TCR Jbeta segments. TCRdb carries this immuneACCESS record with in-frame sequences only. Its versions omit some clonotypes, under half of them owing to an unresolved V gene in the studies checked, with the rest unexplained. This sample holds approximately 68,000 clones; approximately 81% were observed only once. The ten largest account for about 7.4% of the sample. The sample consisted of PBMCs. The receptors derive from a woman under 40 in good health and CMV-seropositive.

In this sample, this clone turned up once. This sample also contains other DNA sequences that code for the same CDR3. The chain links TRBV6-5 to TRBJ1-4; D is ambiguous. Per the germline V gene, CDR1 is MNHEY and CDR2 is SVGAGI. The CDR3 extends over 14 amino acids. The V end lost 6 bases, the J end lost 0 bases, and 8 bases lay between the germline ends. The CDR3 DNA follows: TGTGCCAGCAGAACGGGAGCAACTAATGAAAAACTGTTTTTT. Its protein product is CASRTGATNEKLFF.

The chain has TRBV7-9 and TRBJ1-1, with 9 bases matching TRBD1. The V and J ends lost 4 bases and 2 bases, in that order; junction bases with no gene match: 14. The CDR3 extends over 18 amino acids. Germline-derived CDR1 and CDR2 are SEHNR and FQNEAQ (reference sequence). CDR3 bases: TGTGCCAGCAGCTCGTTTAAGGGACAGGGATTGTATAACACTGAAGCTTTCTTT. The encoded protein is CASSSFKGQGLYNTEAFF.

The chain has TRBV7-2 and TRBJ1-1; 7 bases agree with TRBD1. Trimming removed 5 bases from V and 0 bases from J; junction bases left unmatched: 6. Germline V gene lookup returns CDR1 SGHTA and CDR2 FQGNSA. This CDR3 is 15 amino acids long. In DNA, the CDR3 is TGTGCCAGCAGCCCAGCGACAGGGATGAACACTGAAGCTTTCTTT. Translation: CASSPATGMNTEAFF.

This rearrangement joins TRBV11-1 to TRBJ1-4; D perhaps matches TRBD1 (5 bases). The CDR3 sequence is 14 residues long. CDR1 and CDR2 from the germline V gene are SGHAT and FQDESV (reference sequence). The ends were cut back, 1 base at V and 5 bases at J, with 8 bases in the middle. CDR3: CASSLDRGNEKLFF. The CDR3 region has the DNA TGTGCCAGCAGCTTAGATCGGGGGAATGAAAAACTGTTTTTT.

The gene calls are TRBV15 and TRBJ2-7; 7 bases are a match to TRBD1. V dropped 3 bases and J dropped 5; count of bases not matched to a gene: 4. CDR3 length: 13 residues. The germline V gene has CDR1 LNHNV and CDR2 YYDKDF (reference sequence). CDR3: CATSSDRVNEQYF. The CDR3 nucleotides are TGTGCCACCAGCAGTGACAGGGTTAACGAGCAGTACTTC.

V gene TRBV29-1 combines with J gene TRBJ2-5; D unresolved. The DNA end lines up better with TRBJ2-7; the J call may be wrong. CDR3 length: 12 amino acids. Germline V lookup: CDR1 SQVTM, CDR2 ANQGSEA. The CDR3 loop reads CSARSPTYEQYF. CDR3 bases: TGCAGCGCCAGGTCACCCACCTACGAGCAGTACTTC.

The J gene is TRBJ2-4, the V gene TRBV6-5; a possible D gene is TRBD2 (6 bases). The germline V gene encodes CDR1 MNHEY and CDR2 SVGAGI. V lost 5 bases and J lost 14, with 13 bases in between. The CDR3 is made up of 11 amino acids. The CDR3 loop is CASSQGCGEYF. CDR3 in DNA: TGTGCCAGCAGTCAGGGTTGCGGGGAGTACTTC.

The rearrangement joins TRBV4-1 to TRBJ2-4; 8 positions match TRBD1. V lost 8 bases and J lost 5; bases outside the gene matches: 14. Germline V CDR1 and CDR2: MGHRA, YSYEKL. This CDR3 spans 16 amino acids. CDR3 sequence reads: CASSRPDRGEENIQYF. In DNA, the CDR3 is TGCGCCAGCTCCCGTCCAGACAGGGGCGAGGAAAACATTCAGTACTTC.

J is TRBJ2-7 and V is TRBV6-1, with D maybe TRBD2 (7 bases). The V gene's germline CDR1 is MNHNS and CDR2 SASEGT. CDR3 length: 15 residues. Trimming cost V 5 bases and J 2 bases, with 16 bases left between them. CDR3 protein: CASSLGASGAYEQYF. In nucleotides, the CDR3 is TGTGCCAGCAGTTTGGGGGCTAGCGGTGCCTACGAGCAGTACTTC.

The chain combines TRBV6-6 with TRBJ2-1; the match to TRBD2 covers 10 bases. J lost 10 bases, V lost 6 bases, and 3 bases had no gene match. The CDR3 covers 12 residues. Germline V gene lookup returns CDR1 MNHNY and CDR2 SVGAGI (reference sequence). CDR3 in amino acids: CASRLLAGEQFF. For the CDR3, the DNA is TGTGCCAGCAGACTACTAGCGGGAGAGCAGTTCTTC.

V and J are TRBV5-1 and TRBJ1-6; no definite D call. V shed 7 bases and J shed 2 bases, with 13 bases lying between them. CDR1 is SGHRS and CDR2 is YFSETQ in the germline V gene. The CDR3 is 15 residues long. CDR3 protein: CASAEVETYNSPLHF. DNA for the CDR3: TGCGCCAGCGCGGAAGTTGAGACCTATAATTCACCCCTCCACTTT.

The sample holds a few counts of this clone. The chain couples TRBV7-9 to TRBJ1-1; D is unclear. Trimming took 2 bases from V and 7 from J, leaving 17 bases between them. The CDR3 has 15 amino acids. The germline CDR1 and CDR2 sequences are SEHNR and FQNEAQ (reference sequence). DNA of the CDR3: TGTGCCAGCAGCTTATCGTGGACGGAAGAGGGTGAAGCTTTCTTT. It is translated as CASSLSWTEEGEAFF. The full variable domain, in which reference TRBV7-9 and TRBJ1-1 provide the parts outside the CDR3, is DTGVSQNPRHKITKRGQNVTFRCDPISEHNRLYWYRQTLGQGPEFLTYFQNEAQLEKSRLLSDRFSAERPKGSFSTLEIQRTEQGDSAMYLCASSLSWTEEGEAFFGQGTRLTVV.

The chain has TRBV7-2 and TRBJ1-3, with 8 positions matching TRBD1. This CDR3 has 16 residues. Per the germline V gene, CDR1 is SGHTA and CDR2 is FQGNSA. The J segment lost 0 bases and the V segment lost 5 bases, leaving 6 bases of the junction unmatched. The CDR3 is CASSRDRKSSGNTIYF. In DNA, the CDR3 is TGTGCCAGCAGCCGGGACAGGAAGAGCTCTGGAAACACCATATATTTT.

The chain employs TRBV19 and TRBJ1-2; a possible D gene is TRBD1 (6 bases). Trimming left V 5 bases short and J 8 bases short, with 15 bases between. This CDR3 contains 13 residues. CDR1 and CDR2 (germline): LNHDA, SQIVND (reference sequence). The CDR3 here is CASSWDIERGYTF. CDR3 sequence (DNA): TGTGCCAGTAGTTGGGACATCGAGAGGGGCTACACCTTC.

The rearrangement joins TRBV29-1 to TRBJ2-1, with D possibly matching TRBD2 (6 bases). V gave up 4 bases and J gave up 4 bases, with 8 bases separating them. Germline V gene data show CDR1 as SQVTM and CDR2 as ANQGSEA. There are 12 residues in the CDR3. The DNA of the CDR3 is TGCAGCGTTGCGCGGGATTACAATGAGCAGTTCTTC. It encodes CSVARDYNEQFF.

The rearrangement links TRBV27 to TRBJ1-5, with unresolved D. Trimming shortened V by 5 bases and J by 4 bases, and 18 bases separated the two germline ends. Germline CDR1 MNHEY, CDR2 SMNVEV (reference sequence). The length of the CDR3 is 16 residues. CDR3 coding DNA: TGTGCCAGCAGTCCTTTGACCCCCGCGGGGAATCAGCCCCAGCATTTT. Its translation: CASSPLTPAGNQPQHF.

This chain joins TRBV28 and TRBJ1-1, with D possibly being TRBD1 (6 bases). The length of the CDR3 is 12 residues. The V end lost 5 bases, the J end lost 6 bases, and 10 bases lay between the germline ends. Germline CDR1 and CDR2: MDHEN and SYDVKM. The CDR3 protein is CASSHQGPEAFF. CDR3 in DNA: TGTGCCAGCAGTCATCAGGGGCCTGAAGCTTTCTTT.

The chain uses TRBV5-1 and TRBJ2-1, with TRBD2 identical over 9 bases. V lost 0 bases and J lost 5; bases outside the gene matches: 6. CDR1 is SGHRS, CDR2 YFSETQ, per germline. This CDR3 region has 16 residues. The chain's CDR3 is CASSLAAGLADNEQFF. The DNA for the CDR3 is TGCGCCAGCAGCTTGGCCGCGGGACTAGCAGACAATGAGCAGTTCTTC.

The chain couples TRBV28 to TRBJ1-2, with 11 bases lining up with TRBD1. Germline CDR1 is MDHEN and CDR2 is SYDVKM. The CDR3 has 15 amino acids. V gave up 5 bases and J gave up 8 bases; unmatched junction bases: 10. The DNA of the CDR3 is TGTGCCAGCAGTCCACAGGGACAGGGGGATTTCGGCTACACCTTC. This sequence encodes CASSPQGQGDFGYTF.

The rearrangement joins TRBV4-3 to TRBJ2-1, with 10 positions matching TRBD1. The CDR3 has 17 residues. The trim removed 1 base at V and 7 bases at J, leaving 10 bases unmatched. Germline assignment: CDR1 LGHNA and CDR2 YSLEER. The CDR3 here is CASSQVRGTGVGNEQFF. CDR3 sequence (DNA): TGCGCCAGCAGCCAAGTGCGTGGGACAGGGGTAGGGAATGAGCAGTTCTTC.

This clone occurred once. The chain employs TRBV9 and TRBJ1-4; 8 bases line up with TRBD1. From germline, CDR1 is SGDLS and CDR2 YYNGEE. CDR3 length equals 16 residues. After removal of 3 bases from V and 7 bases from J, the junction contained 11 bases not matched to a gene. The CDR3 sequence is CASSERQGPWGEKLFF. CDR3 bases: TGTGCCAGCAGCGAACGACAGGGGCCGTGGGGTGAAAAACTGTTTTTT.

The CDR3 is CASSPGGNTEAFF. CDR3 DNA sequence: TGTGCCAGCTCACCGGGAGGGAACACTGAAGCTTTCTTT. J is TRBJ1-1 and V is TRBV18; unclear D gene. Trimming pared 3 bases from V and 1 base from J, leaving 6 bases between. This CDR3 spans 13 amino acids. Germline CDR1 and CDR2: KGHSH and LQKENI.

This clone was recorded a few times. DNA for the CDR3: TGTGCCAGCAGAACGACAGGGGGCGACTATGGCTACACCTTC. This encodes CASRTTGGDYGYTF. This chain uses TRBV5-4 with TRBJ1-2; 10 bases are a match to TRBD1. V gave up 5 bases and J gave up 3 bases; unmatched junction bases: 4. CDR3 size: 14 residues. Germline V CDR1 and CDR2: SGHNT, YYREEE (reference sequence).

This sequence joins TRBV9 and TRBJ1-1, with D possibly TRBD1 on 5 matching bases. This CDR3 comprises 17 residues. The germline V gene has CDR1 SGDLS and CDR2 YYNGEE. Trimming removed 4 bases from V and 3 bases from J, with 22 bases in between. The CDR3 protein is CASSHGTGDLSDTEAFF. The CDR3 coding sequence is TGTGCCAGCAGCCATGGGACGGGGGACTTATCCGACACTGAAGCTTTCTTT. The whole variable domain, filled in from reference TRBV9 and TRBJ1-1, reads DSGVTQTPKHLITATGQRVTLRCSPRSGDLSVYWYQQSLDQGLQFLIQYYNGEERAKGNILERFSAQQFPDLHSELNLSSLELGDSALYFCASSHGTGDLSDTEAFFGQGTRLTVV.

The count of this clone is one. The chain couples TRBV29-1 to TRBJ1-2; D perhaps matches TRBD1 (6 bases). The CDR3 runs to 14 residues. Germline CDR1 SQVTM, CDR2 ANQGSEA. Trimming left V 4 bases short and J 4 bases short, with 16 bases between. The CDR3 loop is CSVGGRDIPYGYTF. The DNA for the CDR3 is TGCAGCGTTGGGGGTCGGGACATACCCTATGGCTACACCTTC.

This chain uses TRBV30 with TRBJ2-1; TRBD2 matches 14 bases. Germline V gives CDR1 GTSNPN, CDR2 SVGIG (reference sequence). The CDR3 extends over 16 amino acids. V shed 1 base and J 9 bases; nucleotides not matched to a gene: 8. CDR3 nucleotide sequence: TGTGCCTGGAGTGGGGGGACTAGCGGGAGAACGGGTGAGCAGTTCTTC. Protein product: CAWSGGTSGRTGEQFF.

This clone was recorded a few times. This chain connects TRBV19 to TRBJ1-2; TRBD1 matches 9 bases. With 6 bases clipped from V and 2 bases from J, the junction kept 4 bases outside the gene matches. The CDR3 loop spans 14 amino acids. The germline V gene encodes CDR1 LNHDA and CDR2 SQIVND (reference sequence). CDR3 sequence (DNA): TGTGCCAGTAGCCGTGGACAGGGGAACTATGGCTACACCTTC. Protein sequence: CASSRGQGNYGYTF.

The chain uses TRBV28 and TRBJ2-1, with 10 nucleotides matching TRBD2. The germline V gene has CDR1 MDHEN and CDR2 SYDVKM. The CDR3 length is 16 residues. The J segment lost 1 base and the V segment lost 6 bases, leaving 6 bases of the junction unmatched. The CDR3, as DNA: TGTGCCAGCAGGCCCGGACTAGCGGTTTCCTACAATGAGCAGTTCTTC. It codes for CASRPGLAVSYNEQFF.

The rearrangement links TRBV20-1 to TRBJ2-3; D call uncertain. The CDR3 has 11 residues. The germline V gene encodes CDR1 DFQATT and CDR2 SNEGSKA (reference sequence). With 3 bases removed from V and 2 bases from J, the gap between germline ends came to 3 bases. This chain's CDR3 is CSASVTDTQYF. The CDR3 coding sequence is TGCAGTGCTAGCGTCACAGATACGCAGTATTTT.